The 5 T cell receptor beta chains below all came from one sample that was sequenced in a study of blood T cells in healthy people across ages. The use of a sample-barcoded 5' primer and a J-beta primer mix characterized a second PCR of roughly 6 to 11 cycles. TCRdb re-analysed the 5' RACE reads in MiXCR, keeping a single row per CDR3 protein. The profile shows 1.5 million to 2 million distinct CDR3 sequences, about 49% of them singletons. The sequencing input was blood. All receptors derive from a woman in her forties in good health.

The chain combines TRBV7-2 with TRBJ2-1; tentative D call: TRBD1 (6 bases). The germline gives CDR1 SGHTA, CDR2 FQGNSA. The germline V and J ends were trimmed by 5 bases and 5 bases, with 16 bases remaining between them. The CDR3 covers 15 residues. CDR3 in amino acids: CASSANRVVNNEQFF. CDR3 DNA sequence: TGTGCCAGCAGCGCAAACAGGGTGGTAAACAATGAGCAGTTCTTC.

The V and J genes are TRBV27 and TRBJ1-2, with a tentative D call TRBD1 (5 bases). Germline assignment: CDR1 MNHEY and CDR2 SMNVEV (reference sequence). V dropped 7 bases and J dropped 5 bases, with 11 bases sitting between them. CDR3 length: 12 amino acids. CDR3 in amino acids: CASKGLVYGYTF. In DNA form, the CDR3 reads TGTGCCAGCAAGGGACTTGTGTATGGCTACACCTTC.

In this sample, this clonotype turned up a few times. The chain couples TRBV5-1 to TRBJ2-7; 7 bases fit TRBD1. The J segment lost 2 bases and the V segment lost 4 bases, leaving 9 bases of the junction unmatched. The V gene's germline CDR1 is SGHRS and CDR2 YFSETQ. This CDR3 contains 15 residues. CDR3: CASSPPRDSTYEQYF. CDR3 nucleotide sequence: TGCGCCAGCAGCCCACCTCGGGACAGCACCTACGAGCAGTACTTC. Looking up the rest from reference TRBV5-1 and TRBJ2-7 gives the full variable domain: KAGVTQTPRYLIKTRGQQVTLSCSPISGHRSVSWYQQTPGQGLQFLFEYFSETQRNKGNFPGRFSGRQFSNSRSEMNVSTLELGDSALYLCASSPPRDSTYEQYFGPGTRLTVT.

This clonotype has a single count. The genes are TRBV2 and TRBJ1-5; D gene unclear. Per the germline V gene, CDR1 is SNHLY and CDR2 is FYNNEI. The CDR3 spans 14 residues. The germline V and J ends were trimmed by 3 bases and 6 bases, with 12 bases remaining between them. The CDR3 nucleotides are TGTGCCAGCAGTGACGGAGGGAACGGTCAGCCCCAGCATTTT. This sequence encodes CASSDGGNGQPQHF.

This clonotype was recorded a few times. The chain recombines TRBV4-3 with TRBJ2-3; D gene ambiguous. Trimming cost V 1 base and J 4 bases, with 6 bases left between them. Germline V lookup: CDR1 LGHNA, CDR2 YSLEER. The CDR3 spans 13 residues. The CDR3 reads CASSQVRSDTQYF. CDR3 bases: TGCGCCAGCAGCCAAGTTAGATCAGATACGCAGTATTTT.